This T cell receptor beta chain appears in the sequencing data of a study of cytomegalovirus exposure and HLA in healthy donors. Overall study context: Some 85 million unique TCRs from HLA-typed donors were held in an early data release. Study outcomes and limitations: For cytomegalovirus status, the classifier reportedly gave diagnoses with high specificity and sensitivity.

Concerning this clone itself: The antigen remains undetermined. The DNA is left out, because the CDR3 cannot be placed on it with certainty; the CDR3 is given as TCRdb lists it.

The PCR contained 60 Vbeta and 13 Jbeta primers. Libraries were prepared by immunoSEQ multiplex PCR; TCRdb keeps only in-frame clonotypes and omits some of them. Here the sample spans about 190,000 clones, 75% to 90% being singletons. Germline V CDR1 and CDR2: SQVTM, ANQGSEA. The CDR3 has 13 amino acids, counting both end residues. Sample: PBMCs. The gene calls are TRBV29-1 and TRBJ2-1; the D segment call TRBD2 is taken from the table without a DNA check. This clonotype originated in a young man in good health and CMV-seronegative. The CDR3 sequence: CSVWASGSVEQLF.